A selection of T cell receptor beta chains follows, all from one sample in a study of OX40 agonist ivuxolimab in advanced cancers. Profiled with immunoSEQ multiplex PCR; TCRdb holds only in-frame clones, not every one. The table lists about 51,000 clones, 84% of them singletons. The source was CD4+ or CD8+ T cells sorted from blood, collected in a trial of the OX40 agonist ivuxolimab. The receptors shown here come from an adult with an advanced solid tumor such as melanoma, head and neck, liver or kidney cancer. CDR3s include the opening cysteine and the closing phenylalanine or tryptophan. A D gene is named only where the DNA matches it firmly. Size values are once, few and many counts, or a class for expanded clones, and some rows have none.

V,size,J,D,CDR3,DNA
TRBV5-1,.,TRBJ2-5,.,CASSFQGETQYF,TGCGCCAGCAGCTTCCAGGGGGAGACCCAGTACTTC
TRBV14,.,TRBJ2-2,.,CASSQLPITGELFF,TGTGCCAGCAGCCAATTACCCATCACCGGGGAGCTGTTTTTT
TRBV5-4,once,TRBJ2-7,TRBD2,CASSTSSGATYEQYF,TGTGCCAGCAGCACCTCTAGCGGGGCTACCTACGAGCAGTACTTC
TRBV27,once,TRBJ2-2,.,CASSPGTTNTGELFF,TGTGCCAGCAGCCCCGGGACGACAAACACCGGGGAGCTGTTTTTT
TRBV14,medium-sized,TRBJ1-2,TRBD1,CASSQDFLGQGKILYGYTF,TGTGCCAGCAGCCAAGATTTTTTGGGACAGGGTAAAATCCTCTATGGCTACACCTTC
TRBV5-1,.,TRBJ1-2,TRBD1,CASSETGEYGYTF,TGCGCCAGCAGCGAGACAGGGGAGTATGGCTACACCTTC
TRBV10-1,.,TRBJ2-3,.,CASSRDNTDTQYF,TGCGCCAGCAGCCGGGACAACACAGATACGCAGTATTTT
TRBV7-9,.,TRBJ2-3,TRBD1,CASSFPDRETDTQYF,TGTGCCAGCAGCTTCCCGGACAGGGAAACAGATACGCAGTATTTT
TRBV6-5,.,TRBJ2-7,.,CASTAPGSYEQYF,TGTGCCAGCACCGCTCCGGGCTCCTACGAGCAGTACTTC
TRBV2,.,TRBJ1-2,.,CASSAKGPLYGYTF,TGTGCCAGCAGTGCGAAGGGCCCCCTCTATGGCTACACCTTC
TRBV18,.,TRBJ1-5,.,CASSPDYSNQPQHF,TGTGCCAGCTCACCCGACTATAGCAATCAGCCCCAGCATTTT
TRBV6-5,.,TRBJ1-1,.,CASSGGGIRAEAFF,TGTGCCAGCAGTGGTGGGGGAATTCGGGCTGAAGCTTTCTTT
TRBV7-5,.,TRBJ2-1,.,CARSPWDRPGSYNEQFF,TGTGCCAGAAGCCCTTGGGACAGACCGGGTTCTTACAATGAGCAGTTCTTC
TRBV5-4,.,TRBJ2-1,TRBD2,CASSSLAGGSYNEQFF,TGTGCCAGCAGCTCTTTAGCGGGGGGATCCTACAATGAGCAGTTCTTC
TRBV9,.,TRBJ2-6,TRBD1,CASSGQGAGANVLTF,TGTGCCAGCAGCGGACAGGGGGCTGGGGCCAACGTCCTGACTTTC
TRBV19,.,TRBJ1-1,.,CASSIDFPGWGAFF,TGTGCCAGTAGTATAGATTTTCCAGGGTGGGGAGCTTTCTTT
TRBV6-5,.,TRBJ1-1,.,CASSYSSDYTEAFF,TGTGCCAGCAGTTACTCATCAGACTACACTGAAGCTTTCTTT
TRBV7-3,.,TRBJ2-2,TRBD2,CASSLGSASGAGELFF,TGTGCCAGCAGCTTAGGGTCGGCTAGCGGGGCCGGGGAGCTGTTTTTT
TRBV6-5,.,TRBJ1-2,.,CASSNYRDRGYTF,TGTGCCAGCAGTAATTACAGGGATCGTGGCTACACCTTC
TRBV5-6,few,TRBJ1-2,.,CASSLIGVDSSGGYTF,TGTGCCAGCAGCTTGATAGGGGTAGACAGTTCTGGAGGCTACACCTTC
TRBV19,.,TRBJ1-2,.,CASSRPGRTPNYGYTF,TGTGCCAGTAGTAGGCCGGGACGGACCCCTAACTATGGCTACACCTTC
TRBV7-3,.,TRBJ1-1,.,CASSLVRVTEAFF,TGTGCCAGCAGCCTTGTCAGGGTCACTGAAGCTTTCTTT
TRBV5-1,.,TRBJ2-5,.,CASSLAGSQETQYF,TGCGCCAGCAGCTTGGCAGGCTCCCAAGAGACCCAGTACTTC
TRBV2,.,TRBJ2-3,TRBD2,CASSLLAGGPADTQYF,TGTGCCAGCAGTCTGTTAGCGGGGGGGCCCGCAGATACGCAGTATTTT
TRBV7-9,.,TRBJ2-2,.,CASSLAGEAGELFF,TGTGCCAGCAGCTTAGCCGGCGAAGCGGGGGAGCTGTTTTTT
TRBV4-2,once,TRBJ1-6,.,CASSQGGVGDSPLHF,TGTGCCAGCAGCCAAGGTGGGGTAGGAGATTCACCCCTCCACTTT
TRBV2,.,TRBJ2-2,TRBD1,CASSGTGNTGELFF,TGTGCCAGCTCCGGGACAGGGAACACCGGGGAGCTGTTTTTT
TRBV23-1,.,TRBJ1-5,.,CASSQLFYRAAQPQHF,TGCGCCAGCAGTCAATTATTCTACAGGGCGGCGCAGCCCCAGCATTTT
TRBV18,once,TRBJ2-7,.,CASSPPFGTYEQYF,TGTGCCAGCTCACCACCGTTCGGAACCTACGAGCAGTACTTC
TRBV15,few,TRBJ2-1,.,CATTGSSYNEQFF,TGTGCCACCACAGGGAGCTCCTACAATGAGCAGTTCTTC
TRBV28,.,TRBJ1-4,TRBD1,CASSLRGGDEKLFF,TGTGCCAGCAGTTTACGAGGGGGCGATGAAAAACTGTTTTTT
TRBV5-4,.,TRBJ2-2,.,CASRMALDGRELFF,TGTGCCAGCAGGATGGCGCTCGACGGCCGGGAGCTGTTTTTT
TRBV9,.,TRBJ1-2,.,CASSLSNYGYTF,TGTGCCAGCAGTTTATCCAACTATGGCTACACCTTC
TRBV7-2,.,TRBJ2-3,TRBD2,CASSLAPTTSGGALNTQYF,TGTGCCAGCAGCTTAGCCCCCACTACTAGCGGGGGGGCCTTAAATACGCAGTATTTT
TRBV5-1,.,TRBJ2-5,TRBD1,CASRSTGGQETQYF,TGCGCCAGCAGATCTACAGGGGGCCAAGAGACCCAGTACTTC
TRBV27,.,TRBJ1-1,.,CASSSVMWHTEAFF,TGTGCCAGCAGTTCCGTTATGTGGCACACTGAAGCTTTCTTT
TRBV7-6,.,TRBJ2-3,TRBD1,CASRKTPGQTDTQYF,TGTGCCAGCAGGAAAACTCCGGGACAGACAGATACGCAGTATTTT
TRBV5-8,.,TRBJ2-2,TRBD1,CASSLGDRATGELFF,TGTGCCAGCAGCTTGGGGGACAGGGCCACCGGGGAGCTGTTTTTT
TRBV5-4,few,TRBJ2-1,.,CASSLEGPAVF,TGTGCCAGCAGCTTGGAGGGACCCGCCGTCTTC
TRBV5-1,.,TRBJ2-7,TRBD2,CASSSGGIGEQYF,TGCGCCAGCAGCTCGGGGGGGATTGGAGAGCAGTACTTC
TRBV19,.,TRBJ1-6,TRBD1,CASRFSRDRILSPLHF,TGTGCCAGTAGATTCTCTCGGGACAGGATATTGTCACCCCTCCACTTT